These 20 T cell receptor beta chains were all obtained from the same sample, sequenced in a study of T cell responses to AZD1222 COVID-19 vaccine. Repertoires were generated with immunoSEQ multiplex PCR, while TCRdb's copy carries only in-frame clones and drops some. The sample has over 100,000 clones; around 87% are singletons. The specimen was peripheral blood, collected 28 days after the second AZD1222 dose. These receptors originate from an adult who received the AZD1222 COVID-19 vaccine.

The CDR3 here is CASSAGDSGYNEQFF. Here the CDR3 DNA reads TGTGCCAGCAGCGCCGGGGACAGCGGATACAATGAGCAGTTCTTC. The chain recombines TRBV6-2 or TRBV6-3 with TRBJ2-1, with 7 nucleotides matching TRBD1. J lost 4 bases, V lost 6 bases, and 9 bases had no gene match. The CDR3 sequence is 15 residues long. Germline lookup yields CDR1 MNHEY and CDR2 SVGEGT.

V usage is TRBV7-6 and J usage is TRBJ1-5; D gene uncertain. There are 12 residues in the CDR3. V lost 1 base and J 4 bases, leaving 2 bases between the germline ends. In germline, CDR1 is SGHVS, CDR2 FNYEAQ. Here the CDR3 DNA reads TGTGCCAGCAGCTTAGTAAATCAGCCCCAGCATTTT. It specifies CASSLVNQPQHF. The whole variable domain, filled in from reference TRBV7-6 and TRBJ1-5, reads GAGVSQSPRYKVTKRGQDVALRCDPISGHVSLYWYRQALGQGPEFLTYFNYEAQQDKSGLPNDRFSAERPEGSISTLTIQRTEQRDSAMYRCASSLVNQPQHFGDGTRLSIL.

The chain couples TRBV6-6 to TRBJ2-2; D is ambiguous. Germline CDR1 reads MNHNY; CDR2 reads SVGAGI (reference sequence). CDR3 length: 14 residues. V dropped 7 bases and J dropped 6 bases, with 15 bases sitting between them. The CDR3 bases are TGTGCCAGCAACCCCACGGCAAAAGCCGGGGAGCTGTTTTTT. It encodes CASNPTAKAGELFF.

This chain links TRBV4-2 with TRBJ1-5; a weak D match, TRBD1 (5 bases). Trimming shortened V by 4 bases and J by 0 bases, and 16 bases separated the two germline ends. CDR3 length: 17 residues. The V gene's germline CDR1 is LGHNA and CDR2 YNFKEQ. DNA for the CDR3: TGTGCCAGCAGCCCGTACCTCGGGGGAAATAGCAATCAGCCCCAGCATTTT. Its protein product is CASSPYLGGNSNQPQHF.

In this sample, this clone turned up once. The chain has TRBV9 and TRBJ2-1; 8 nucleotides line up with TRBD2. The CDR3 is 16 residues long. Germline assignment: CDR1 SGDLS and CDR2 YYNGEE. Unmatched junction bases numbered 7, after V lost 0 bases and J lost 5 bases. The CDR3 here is CASSVVVGGANNEQFF. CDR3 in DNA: TGTGCCAGCAGCGTAGTCGTCGGGGGGGCTAACAATGAGCAGTTCTTC.

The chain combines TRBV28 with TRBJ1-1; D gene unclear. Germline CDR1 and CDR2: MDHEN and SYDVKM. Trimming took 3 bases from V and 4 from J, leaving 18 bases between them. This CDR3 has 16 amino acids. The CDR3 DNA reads TGTGCCAGCAGTTTTCAGGCCTCCTCATACCGCACTGAAGCTTTCTTT. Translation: CASSFQASSYRTEAFF.

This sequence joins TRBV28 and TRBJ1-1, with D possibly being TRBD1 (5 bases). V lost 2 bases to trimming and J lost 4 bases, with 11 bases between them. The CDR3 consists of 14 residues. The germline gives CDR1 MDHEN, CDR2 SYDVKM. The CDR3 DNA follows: TGTGCCAGCAGTTTAGGGGCAGGCCGCACTGAAGCTTTCTTT. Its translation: CASSLGAGRTEAFF.

The CDR3 DNA reads TGCGCCAGCAGTGAGTCGGGAGAGACCCAGTACTTC. It specifies CASSESGETQYF. J is TRBJ2-5 and V is TRBV10-2; unclear D gene. CDR3 length: 12 amino acids. The germline V gene has CDR1 WSHSY and CDR2 SAAADI. Trimming stripped 0 bases from V and 4 bases from J, with 3 bases between.

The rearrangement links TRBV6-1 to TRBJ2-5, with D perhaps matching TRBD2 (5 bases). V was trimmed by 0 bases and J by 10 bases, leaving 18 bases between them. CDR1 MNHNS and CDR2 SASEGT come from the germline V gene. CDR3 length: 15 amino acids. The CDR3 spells CASSEALNLPEGQYF. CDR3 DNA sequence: TGTGCCAGCAGTGAAGCGCTAAACCTCCCTGAGGGCCAGTACTTC.

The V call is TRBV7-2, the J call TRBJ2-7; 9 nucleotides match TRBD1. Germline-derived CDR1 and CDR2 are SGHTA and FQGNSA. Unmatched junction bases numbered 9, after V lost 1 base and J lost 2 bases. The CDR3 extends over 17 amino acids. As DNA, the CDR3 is TGTGCCAGCAGCTTAGGAGGACAGGGGAGGATCCCCTACGAGCAGTACTTC. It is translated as CASSLGGQGRIPYEQYF.

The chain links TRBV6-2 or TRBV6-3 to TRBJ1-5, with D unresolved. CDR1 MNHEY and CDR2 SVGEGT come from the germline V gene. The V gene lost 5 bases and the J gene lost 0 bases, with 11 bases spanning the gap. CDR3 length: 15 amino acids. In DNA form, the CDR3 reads TGTGCCAGCAGTGCGCAGGTCATTAGCAATCAGCCCCAGCATTTT. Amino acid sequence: CASSAQVISNQPQHF.

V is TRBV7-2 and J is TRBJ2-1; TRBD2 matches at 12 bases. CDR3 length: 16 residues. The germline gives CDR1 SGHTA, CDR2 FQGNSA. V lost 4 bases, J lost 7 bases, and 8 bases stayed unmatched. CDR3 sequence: CASSYLAGGMVNEQFF. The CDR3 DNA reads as TGTGCCAGCAGCTACCTAGCGGGGGGGATGGTGAATGAGCAGTTCTTC. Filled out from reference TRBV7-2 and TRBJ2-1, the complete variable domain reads GAGVSQSPSNKVTEKGKDVELRCDPISGHTALYWYRQSLGQGLEFLIYFQGNSAPDKSGLPSDRFSAERTGGSVSTLTIQRTQQEDSAVYLCASSYLAGGMVNEQFFGPGTRLTVL.

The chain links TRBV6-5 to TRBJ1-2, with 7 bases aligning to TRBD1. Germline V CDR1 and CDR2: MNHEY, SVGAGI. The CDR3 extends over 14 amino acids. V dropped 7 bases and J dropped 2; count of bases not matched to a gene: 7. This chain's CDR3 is CASTKTGFNYGYTF. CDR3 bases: TGTGCCAGCACCAAGACAGGGTTCAACTATGGCTACACCTTC.

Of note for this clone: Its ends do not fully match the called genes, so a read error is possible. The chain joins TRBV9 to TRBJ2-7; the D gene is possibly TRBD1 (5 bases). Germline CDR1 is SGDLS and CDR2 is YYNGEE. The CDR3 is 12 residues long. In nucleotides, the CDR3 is TGTGCCAGCAGCCCGTCCGACAGCTGGCCCCATTTC. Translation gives CASSPSDSWPHF.

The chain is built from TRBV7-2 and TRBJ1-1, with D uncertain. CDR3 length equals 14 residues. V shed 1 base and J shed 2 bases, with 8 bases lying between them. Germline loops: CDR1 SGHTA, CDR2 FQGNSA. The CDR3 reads CASSLGRSNTEAFF. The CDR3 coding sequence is TGTGCCAGCAGCTTAGGGAGGTCCAACACTGAAGCTTTCTTT.

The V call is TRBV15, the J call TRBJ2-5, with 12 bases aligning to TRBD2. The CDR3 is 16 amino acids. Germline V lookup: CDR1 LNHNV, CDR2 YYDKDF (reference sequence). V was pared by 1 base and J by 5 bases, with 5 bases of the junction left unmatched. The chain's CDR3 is CATSRGASGGAETQYF. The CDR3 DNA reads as TGTGCCACCAGCAGAGGGGCTAGCGGGGGGGCTGAGACCCAGTACTTC.

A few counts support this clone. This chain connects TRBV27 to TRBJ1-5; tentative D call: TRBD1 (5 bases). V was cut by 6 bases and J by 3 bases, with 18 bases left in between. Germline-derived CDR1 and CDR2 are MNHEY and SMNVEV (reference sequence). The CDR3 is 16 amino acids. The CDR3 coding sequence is TGTGCCAGCAGGGACGGCGCGGGACGGCACAATCAGCCCCAGCATTTT. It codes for CASRDGAGRHNQPQHF.

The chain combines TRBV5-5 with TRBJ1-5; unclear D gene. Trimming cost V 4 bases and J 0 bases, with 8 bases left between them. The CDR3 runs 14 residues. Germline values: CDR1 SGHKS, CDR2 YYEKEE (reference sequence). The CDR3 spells CASSREASNQPQHF. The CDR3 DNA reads TGTGCCAGCAGCCGTGAGGCTAGCAATCAGCCCCAGCATTTT. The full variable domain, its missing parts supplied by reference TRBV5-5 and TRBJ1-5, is DAGVTQSPTHLIKTRGQQVTLRCSPISGHKSVSWYQQVLGQGPQFIFQYYEKEERGRGNFPDRFSARQFPNYSSELNVNALLLGDSALYLCASSREASNQPQHFGDGTRLSIL.

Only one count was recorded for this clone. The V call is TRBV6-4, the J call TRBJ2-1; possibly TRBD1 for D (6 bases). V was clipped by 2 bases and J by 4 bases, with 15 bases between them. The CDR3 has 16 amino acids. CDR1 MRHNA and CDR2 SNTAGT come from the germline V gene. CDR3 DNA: TGTGCCAGCAGTGACACATACAGGGTCCAGTACAATGAGCAGTTCTTC. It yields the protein CASSDTYRVQYNEQFF.

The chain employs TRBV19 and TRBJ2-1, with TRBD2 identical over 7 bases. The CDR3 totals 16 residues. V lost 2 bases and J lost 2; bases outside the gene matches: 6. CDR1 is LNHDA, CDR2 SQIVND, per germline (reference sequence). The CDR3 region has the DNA TGTGCCAGTAGTATATCCCCAGCGGGGACCTACAATGAGCAGTTCTTC. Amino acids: CASSISPAGTYNEQFF.